Shown below are 3 T cell receptor beta chains from a single sample sequenced in a study of blood T cell repertoires in COVID-19. The data were produced by immunoSEQ multiplex PCR, yet TCRdb's version contains in-frame clones alone and is incomplete. The sample has about 250,000 clones, 86% seen once; the top ten hold about 6%. Sequencing used peripheral blood. These receptors originate from a woman of 80 years or more with COVID-19, enrolled during active disease.

The genes are TRBV7-9 and TRBJ1-2; D is ambiguous. CDR1 SEHNR and CDR2 FQNEAQ come from the germline V gene (reference sequence). There are 14 residues in the CDR3. Trimming left V 3 bases short and J 2 bases short, with 10 bases between. The CDR3 region has the DNA TGTGCCAGCAGCTTGTCCGGGATCAACTATGGCTACACCTTC. This encodes CASSLSGINYGYTF. Filled out from reference TRBV7-9 and TRBJ1-2, the complete variable domain reads DTGVSQNPRHKITKRGQNVTFRCDPISEHNRLYWYRQTLGQGPEFLTYFQNEAQLEKSRLLSDRFSAERPKGSFSTLEIQRTEQGDSAMYLCASSLSGINYGYTFGSGTRLTVV.

The chain combines TRBV7-2 with TRBJ1-1; D remains unclear. Germline loops: CDR1 SGHTA, CDR2 FQGNSA. The CDR3 loop spans 15 amino acids. V gave up 1 base and J gave up 4 bases, with 13 bases separating them. The CDR3: CASSLVGEGGTEAFF. CDR3 in DNA: TGTGCCAGCAGCTTAGTCGGAGAGGGAGGCACTGAAGCTTTCTTT.

This chain connects TRBV4-2 to TRBJ2-2, with D tentatively TRBD2 (5 bases). Trimming took 0 bases from V and 14 from J, leaving 22 bases between them. Germline V gene sequence: CDR1 LGHNA, CDR2 YNFKEQ. This CDR3 is 16 amino acids long. For the CDR3, the DNA is TGTGCCAGCAGCCAAGATTCGGTTACGCAGGCGGGTGTCCTGTTTTTT. Encoded protein: CASSQDSVTQAGVLFF.